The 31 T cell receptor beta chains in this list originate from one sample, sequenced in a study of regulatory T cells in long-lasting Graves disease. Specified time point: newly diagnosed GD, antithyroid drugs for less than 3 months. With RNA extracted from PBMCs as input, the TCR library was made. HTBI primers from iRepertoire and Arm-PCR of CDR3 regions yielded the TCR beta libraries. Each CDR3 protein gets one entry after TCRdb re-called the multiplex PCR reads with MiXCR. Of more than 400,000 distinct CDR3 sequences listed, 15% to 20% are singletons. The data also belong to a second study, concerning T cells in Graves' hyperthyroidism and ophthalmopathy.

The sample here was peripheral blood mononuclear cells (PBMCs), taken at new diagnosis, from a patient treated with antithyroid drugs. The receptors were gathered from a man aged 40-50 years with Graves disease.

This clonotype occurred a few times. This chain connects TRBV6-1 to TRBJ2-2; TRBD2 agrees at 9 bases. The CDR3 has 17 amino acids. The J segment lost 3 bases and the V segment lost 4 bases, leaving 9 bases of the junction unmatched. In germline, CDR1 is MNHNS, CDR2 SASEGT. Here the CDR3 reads CASSGKTSGGYTGELFF. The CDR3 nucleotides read TGTGCCAGCAGTGGGAAGACTAGCGGAGGGTACACCGGGGAGCTGTTTTTT.

For the CDR3, the DNA is TGTGCCAGCAGTTTCGGGGGGGCAGCTAATGAAAAACTGTTTTTT. Amino acid sequence: CASSFGGAANEKLFF. The chain is built from TRBV28 and TRBJ1-4; possibly TRBD1 for D (6 bases). The CDR3 has 15 amino acids. V lost 3 bases to trimming and J lost 3 bases, with 11 bases between them. Looked up from germline, CDR1 is MDHEN and CDR2 is SYDVKM.

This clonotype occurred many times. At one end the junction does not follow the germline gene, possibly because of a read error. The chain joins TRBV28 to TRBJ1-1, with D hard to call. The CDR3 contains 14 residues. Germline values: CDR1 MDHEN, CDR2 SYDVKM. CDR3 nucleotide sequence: TGTGCCAGCAGTGTATGGAAGGATTACACTGAAGCTTTCTTT. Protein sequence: CASSVWKDYTEAFF.

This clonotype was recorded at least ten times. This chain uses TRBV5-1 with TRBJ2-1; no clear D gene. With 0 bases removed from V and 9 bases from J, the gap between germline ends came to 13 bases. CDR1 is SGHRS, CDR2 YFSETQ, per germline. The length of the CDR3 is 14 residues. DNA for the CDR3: TGCGCCAGCAGCTTGGAGTGGAGCGATGGTGAGCAGTTCTTC. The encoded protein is CASSLEWSDGEQFF.

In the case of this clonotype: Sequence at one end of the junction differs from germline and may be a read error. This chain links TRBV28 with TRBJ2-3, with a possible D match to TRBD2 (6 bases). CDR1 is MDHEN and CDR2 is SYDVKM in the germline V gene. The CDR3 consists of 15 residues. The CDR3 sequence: CASSPGGISTDTQYF. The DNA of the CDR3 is TGTGCCAGCAGCCCTGGCGGGATTAGCACAGACACGCAGTATTTT. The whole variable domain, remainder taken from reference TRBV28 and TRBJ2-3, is DVKVTQSSRYLVKRTGEKVFLECVQDMDHENMFWYRQDPGLGLRLIYFSYDVKMKEKGDIPEGYSVSREKKERFSLILESASTNQTSMYLCASSPGGISTDTQYFGPGTRLTVL.

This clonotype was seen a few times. DNA of the CDR3: TGTGCCAGCAGCGAGGGACAGGGAGACGGGACCCAGTACTTC. This gives the protein CASSEGQGDGTQYF. The chain has TRBV9 and TRBJ2-5; 9 bases match TRBD1. CDR1 and CDR2 (germline): SGDLS, YYNGEE. This CDR3 is 14 amino acids long. V shed 3 bases, J shed 7 bases, and the junction held 7 bases outside the gene matches.

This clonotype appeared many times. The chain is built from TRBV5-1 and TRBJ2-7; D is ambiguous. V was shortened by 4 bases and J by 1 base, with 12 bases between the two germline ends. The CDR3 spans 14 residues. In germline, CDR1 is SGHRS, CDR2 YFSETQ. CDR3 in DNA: TGCGCCAGCAGCCATGAGCGAAGATCCTACGAGCAGTACTTC. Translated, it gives CASSHERRSYEQYF. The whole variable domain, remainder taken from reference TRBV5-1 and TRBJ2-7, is KAGVTQTPRYLIKTRGQQVTLSCSPISGHRSVSWYQQTPGQGLQFLFEYFSETQRNKGNFPGRFSGRQFSNSRSEMNVSTLELGDSALYLCASSHERRSYEQYFGPGTRLTVT.

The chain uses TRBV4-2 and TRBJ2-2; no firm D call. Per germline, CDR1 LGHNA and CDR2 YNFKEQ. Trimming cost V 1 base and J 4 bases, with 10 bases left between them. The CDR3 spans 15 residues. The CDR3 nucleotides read TGTGCCAGCAGCCAAGCGGTGGCTACCACCGGGGAGCTGTTTTTT. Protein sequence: CASSQAVATTGELFF.

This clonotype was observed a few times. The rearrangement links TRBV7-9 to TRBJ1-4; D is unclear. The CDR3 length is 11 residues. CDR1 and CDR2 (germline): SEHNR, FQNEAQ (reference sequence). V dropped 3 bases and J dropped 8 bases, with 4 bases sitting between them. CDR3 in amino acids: CASSFNEKLFF. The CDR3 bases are TGTGCCAGCAGCTTCAACGAAAAACTGTTTTTT.

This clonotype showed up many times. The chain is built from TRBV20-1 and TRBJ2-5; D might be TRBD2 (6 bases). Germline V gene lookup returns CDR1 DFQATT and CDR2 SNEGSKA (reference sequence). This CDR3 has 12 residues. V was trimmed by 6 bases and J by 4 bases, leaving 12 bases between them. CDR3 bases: TGCAGTGCGGAGGGTACTTCAGAGACCCAGTACTTC. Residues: CSAEGTSETQYF.

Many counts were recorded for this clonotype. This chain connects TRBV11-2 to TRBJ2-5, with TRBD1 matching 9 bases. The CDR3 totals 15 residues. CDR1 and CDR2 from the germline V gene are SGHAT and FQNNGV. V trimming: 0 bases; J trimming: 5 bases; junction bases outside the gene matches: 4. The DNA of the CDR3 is TGTGCCAGCAGCTTAGAACAGGGGGCCGGGGAGACCCAGTACTTC. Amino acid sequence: CASSLEQGAGETQYF.

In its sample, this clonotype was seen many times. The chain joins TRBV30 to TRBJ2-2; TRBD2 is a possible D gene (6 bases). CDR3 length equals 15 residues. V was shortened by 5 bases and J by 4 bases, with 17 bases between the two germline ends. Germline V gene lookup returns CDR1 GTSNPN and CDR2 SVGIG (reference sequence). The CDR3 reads CAWSAGRRGTGELFF. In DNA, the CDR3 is TGTGCCTGGTCAGCCGGGAGACGAGGCACCGGGGAGCTGTTTTTT. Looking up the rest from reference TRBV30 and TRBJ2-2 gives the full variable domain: SQTIHQWPATLVQPVGSPLSLECTVEGTSNPNLYWYRQAAGRGLQLLFYSVGIGQISSEVPQNLSASRPQDRQFILSSKKLLLSDSGFYLCAWSAGRRGTGELFFGEGSRLTVL.

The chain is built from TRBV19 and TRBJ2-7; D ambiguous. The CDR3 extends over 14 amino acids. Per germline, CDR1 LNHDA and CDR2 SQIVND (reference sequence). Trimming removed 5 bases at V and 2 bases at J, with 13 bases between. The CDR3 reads CASSVQASAYEQYF. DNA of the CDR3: TGTGCCAGTAGTGTTCAGGCGTCAGCCTACGAGCAGTACTTC.

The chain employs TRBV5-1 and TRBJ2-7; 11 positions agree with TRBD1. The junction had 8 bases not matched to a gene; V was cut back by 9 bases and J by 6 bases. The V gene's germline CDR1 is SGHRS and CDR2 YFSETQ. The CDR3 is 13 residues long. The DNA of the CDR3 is TGCGCCACTTCGGACAGGGGGCGAGGCGAGCAGTACTTC. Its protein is CATSDRGRGEQYF.

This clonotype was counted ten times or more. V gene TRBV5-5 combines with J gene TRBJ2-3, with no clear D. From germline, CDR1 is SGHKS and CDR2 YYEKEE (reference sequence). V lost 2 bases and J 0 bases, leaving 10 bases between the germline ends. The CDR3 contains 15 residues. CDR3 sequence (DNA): TGTGCCAGCAGCTTACGGTCAGCCAGCACAGATACGCAGTATTTT. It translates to CASSLRSASTDTQYF.

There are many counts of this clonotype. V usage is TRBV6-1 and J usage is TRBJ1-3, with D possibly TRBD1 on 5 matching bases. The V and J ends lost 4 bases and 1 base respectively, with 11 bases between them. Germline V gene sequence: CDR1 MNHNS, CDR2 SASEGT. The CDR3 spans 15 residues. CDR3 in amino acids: CASSGRVSSGNTIYF. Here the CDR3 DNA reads TGTGCCAGCAGTGGCAGGGTATCTTCTGGAAACACCATATATTTT.

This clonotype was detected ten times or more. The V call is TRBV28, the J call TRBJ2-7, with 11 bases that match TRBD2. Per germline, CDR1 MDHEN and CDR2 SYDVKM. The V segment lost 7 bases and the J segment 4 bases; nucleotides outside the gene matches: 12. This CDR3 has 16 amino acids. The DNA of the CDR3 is TGTGCCAGCACCTCAACTAGCGGGAGTACCTTATACGAGCAGTACTTC. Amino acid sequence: CASTSTSGSTLYEQYF.

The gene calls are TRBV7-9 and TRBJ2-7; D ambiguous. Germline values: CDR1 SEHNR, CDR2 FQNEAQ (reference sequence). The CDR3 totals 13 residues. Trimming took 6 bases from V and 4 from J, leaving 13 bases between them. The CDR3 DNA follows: TGTGCCAGCAGACTGAAACATGGGTACGAGCAGTACTTC. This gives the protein CASRLKHGYEQYF.

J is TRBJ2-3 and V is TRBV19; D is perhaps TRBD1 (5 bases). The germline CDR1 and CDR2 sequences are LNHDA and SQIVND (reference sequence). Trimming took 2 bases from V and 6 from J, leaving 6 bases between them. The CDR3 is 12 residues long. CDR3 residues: CASSIRQDTQYF. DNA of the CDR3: TGTGCCAGTAGTATACGACAGGATACGCAGTATTTT.

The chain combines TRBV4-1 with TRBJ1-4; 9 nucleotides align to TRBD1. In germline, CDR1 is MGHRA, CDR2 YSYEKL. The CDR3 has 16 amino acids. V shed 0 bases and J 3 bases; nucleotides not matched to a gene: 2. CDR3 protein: CASSQEGTGPNEKLFF. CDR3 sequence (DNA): TGCGCCAGCAGCCAAGAGGGGACAGGGCCTAATGAAAAACTGTTTTTT.

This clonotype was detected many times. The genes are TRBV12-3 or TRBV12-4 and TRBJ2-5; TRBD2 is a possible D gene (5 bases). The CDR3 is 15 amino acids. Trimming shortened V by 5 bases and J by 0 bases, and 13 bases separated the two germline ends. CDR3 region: CASSRGPSYQETQYF. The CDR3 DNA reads TGTGCCAGCAGTCGAGGGCCTTCGTACCAAGAGACCCAGTACTTC.

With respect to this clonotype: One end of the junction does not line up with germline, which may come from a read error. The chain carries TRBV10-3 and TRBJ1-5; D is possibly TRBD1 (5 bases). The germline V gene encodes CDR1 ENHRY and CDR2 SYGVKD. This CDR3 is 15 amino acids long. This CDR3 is CTISEFLTDNQPQHF. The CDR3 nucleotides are TGTACCATCAGTGAATTTCTGACAGACAATCAGCCCCAGCATTTT.

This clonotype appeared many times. The CDR3 coding sequence is TGTGCCAGCAGTGAGAGCTTCACCTCCTACGAGCAGTACTTC. Amino acid sequence: CASSESFTSYEQYF. V gene TRBV6-1 combines with J gene TRBJ2-7, with D uncertain. In germline, CDR1 is MNHNS, CDR2 SASEGT. V was pared by 3 bases and J by 0 bases, with 9 bases between. This CDR3 comprises 14 residues.

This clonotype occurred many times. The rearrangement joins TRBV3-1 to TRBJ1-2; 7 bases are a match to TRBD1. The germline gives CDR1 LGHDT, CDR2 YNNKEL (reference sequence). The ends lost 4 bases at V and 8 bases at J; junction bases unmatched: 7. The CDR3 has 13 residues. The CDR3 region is CASSRQGEGGYTF. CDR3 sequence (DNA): TGTGCCAGCAGCCGTCAGGGGGAGGGCGGCTACACCTTC.

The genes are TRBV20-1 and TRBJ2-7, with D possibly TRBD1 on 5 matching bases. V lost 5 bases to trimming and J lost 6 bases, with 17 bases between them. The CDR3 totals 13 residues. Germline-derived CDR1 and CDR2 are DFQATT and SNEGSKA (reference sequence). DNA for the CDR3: TGCAGTGCTGGACATATGGAGACCGGCGAGCAGTACTTC. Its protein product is CSAGHMETGEQYF.

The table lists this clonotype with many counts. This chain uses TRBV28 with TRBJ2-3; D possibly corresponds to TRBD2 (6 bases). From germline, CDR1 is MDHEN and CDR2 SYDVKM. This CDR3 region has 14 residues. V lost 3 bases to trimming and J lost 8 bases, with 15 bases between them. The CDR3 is CASSFGQRRGTQYF. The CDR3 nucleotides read TGTGCCAGCAGTTTTGGTCAGAGGCGGGGTACGCAGTATTTT.

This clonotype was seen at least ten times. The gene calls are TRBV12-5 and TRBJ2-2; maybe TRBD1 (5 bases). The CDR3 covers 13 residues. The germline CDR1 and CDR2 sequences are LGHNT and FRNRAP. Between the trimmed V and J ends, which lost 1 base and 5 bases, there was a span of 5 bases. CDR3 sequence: CASGLEGTGELFF. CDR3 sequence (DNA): TGTGCTAGTGGTTTGGAGGGGACCGGGGAGCTGTTTTTT. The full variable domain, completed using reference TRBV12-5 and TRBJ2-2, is DARVTQTPRHKVTEMGQEVTMRCQPILGHNTVFWYRQTMMQGLELLAYFRNRAPLDDSGMPKDRFSAEMPDATLATLKIQPSEPRDSAVYFCASGLEGTGELFFGEGSRLTVL.

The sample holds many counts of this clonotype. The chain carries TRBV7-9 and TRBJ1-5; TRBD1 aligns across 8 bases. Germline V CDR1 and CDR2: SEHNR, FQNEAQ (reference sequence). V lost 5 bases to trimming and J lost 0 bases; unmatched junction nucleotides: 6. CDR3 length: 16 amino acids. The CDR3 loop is CASSTWTGISNQPQHF. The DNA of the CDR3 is TGTGCCAGCAGCACCTGGACAGGGATTAGCAATCAGCCCCAGCATTTT.

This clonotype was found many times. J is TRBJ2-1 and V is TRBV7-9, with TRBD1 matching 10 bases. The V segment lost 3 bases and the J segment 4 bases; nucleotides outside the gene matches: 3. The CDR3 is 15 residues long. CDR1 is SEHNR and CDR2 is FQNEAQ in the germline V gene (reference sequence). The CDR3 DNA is TGTGCCAGCAGCTTCCGACAGGGGGCATACAATGAGCAGTTCTTC. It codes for CASSFRQGAYNEQFF.

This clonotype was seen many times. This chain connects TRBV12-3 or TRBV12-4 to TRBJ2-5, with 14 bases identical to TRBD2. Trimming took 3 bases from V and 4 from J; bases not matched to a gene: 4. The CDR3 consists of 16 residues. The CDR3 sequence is CASSFGGLAGGETQYF. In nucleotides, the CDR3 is TGTGCCAGCAGTTTCGGAGGACTAGCGGGAGGAGAGACCCAGTACTTC.

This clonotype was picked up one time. CDR3 sequence: CASSQDWTERHYGYTF. The CDR3 region has the DNA TGCGCCAGCAGCCAAGATTGGACCGAGAGGCACTATGGCTACACCTTC. V gene TRBV4-1 combines with J gene TRBJ1-2; D unresolved. Germline V CDR1 and CDR2: MGHRA, YSYEKL. Trimming took off 0 bases at V and 3 bases at J, with 14 bases between the two ends. CDR3 length: 16 residues.